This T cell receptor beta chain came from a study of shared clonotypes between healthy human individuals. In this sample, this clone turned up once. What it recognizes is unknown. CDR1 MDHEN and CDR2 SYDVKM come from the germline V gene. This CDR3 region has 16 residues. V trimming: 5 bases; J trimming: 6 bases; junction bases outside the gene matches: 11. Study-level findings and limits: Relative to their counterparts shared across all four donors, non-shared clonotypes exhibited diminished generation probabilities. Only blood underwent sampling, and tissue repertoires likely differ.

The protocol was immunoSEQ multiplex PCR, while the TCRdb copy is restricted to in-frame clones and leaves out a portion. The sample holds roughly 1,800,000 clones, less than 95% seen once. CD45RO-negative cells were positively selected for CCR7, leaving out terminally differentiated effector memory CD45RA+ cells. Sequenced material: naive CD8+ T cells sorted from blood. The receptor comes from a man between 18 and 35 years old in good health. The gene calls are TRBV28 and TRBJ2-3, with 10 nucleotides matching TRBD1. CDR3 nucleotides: TGTGCCAGCAGTCCCATACCCGGGACAGGGGAGGATACGCAGTATTTT. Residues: CASSPIPGTGEDTQYF.